Listed here are 22 T cell receptor beta chains from one sample, sequenced in a study of cytomegalovirus exposure and HLA in healthy donors. The primer mix had 60 Vbeta and 13 Jbeta primers. Using immunoSEQ multiplex PCR, the repertoire was profiled, and TCRdb retains in-frame clones only, with some absent. The table records 150,000 to 200,000 clones, roughly 80% of them present only once. Sequencing was done on a sample of PBMCs. These receptors were taken from a woman aged 18-30 years in good health and CMV-seronegative.

This clone was counted only a few times. This sequence joins TRBV10-3 and TRBJ2-7; TRBD1 is a possible D gene (5 bases). The germline V gene encodes CDR1 ENHRY and CDR2 SYGVKD. With 6 bases removed from V and 3 bases from J, the gap between germline ends came to 27 bases. CDR3 size: 18 residues. Here the CDR3 DNA reads TGTGCCATCAGGTTTGGGAAGGACATCGGTACCTGGGGCTACGAGCAGTACTTC. Its translation: CAIRFGKDIGTWGYEQYF.

The chain has TRBV11-2 and TRBJ2-2; 7 bases line up with TRBD2. V lost 3 bases, J lost 5 bases, and 6 bases stayed unmatched. The CDR3 contains 15 residues. Germline CDR1 and CDR2: SGHAT and FQNNGV. The CDR3 DNA reads as TGTGCCAGCAGCTTGGGCGGGAGATTTACCGGGGAGCTGTTTTTT. It is translated as CASSLGGRFTGELFF. The full variable domain, with the rest looked up from reference TRBV11-2 and TRBJ2-2, is EAGVAQSPRYKIIEKRQSVAFWCNPISGHATLYWYQQILGQGPKLLIQFQNNGVVDDSQLPKDRFSAERLKGVDSTLKIQPAKLEDSAVYLCASSLGGRFTGELFFGEGSRLTVL.

The rearrangement links TRBV5-6 to TRBJ1-6; no clear D. Trimming pared 2 bases from V and 8 bases from J, leaving 5 bases between. The CDR3 covers 12 residues. Germline V gives CDR1 SGHDT, CDR2 YYEEEE. The CDR3 reads CASSFNYSPLHF. The CDR3 DNA is TGTGCCAGCAGCTTTAACTATTCACCCCTCCACTTT.

V is TRBV6-5 and J is TRBJ1-6, with a possible D match to TRBD1 (6 bases). Between the trimmed V and J ends, which lost 0 bases and 0 bases, there was a span of 6 bases. CDR3 length: 16 amino acids. Germline assignment: CDR1 MNHEY and CDR2 SVGAGI. CDR3 residues: CASSYSRGSYNSPLHF. CDR3 DNA: TGTGCCAGCAGTTACTCCAGGGGCTCCTATAATTCACCCCTCCACTTT.

The V call is TRBV27, the J call TRBJ2-2, with D tentatively TRBD1 (5 bases). Trimming took 3 bases from V and 6 from J, leaving 8 bases between them. The germline CDR1 and CDR2 sequences are MNHEY and SMNVEV (reference sequence). The CDR3 is 13 amino acids. CDR3 sequence (DNA): TGTGCCAGCAGTTTCATAGGGGCCGGGGAGCTGTTTTTT. Protein: CASSFIGAGELFF.

The chain employs TRBV21-1 and TRBJ2-7; the tabulated D call, TRBD2, remains unverified against the DNA. TRBV21-1 is recorded as a pseudogene. This CDR3 has 12 amino acids. The CDR3 reads CASSNDGYEQYF. DNA of the CDR3: TGTGCCAGCAGCAACGACGGGTATGAGCAGTACTTC.

This sequence joins TRBV7-9 and TRBJ1-1, with 10 bases identical to TRBD1. V lost 0 bases and J lost 7; bases outside the gene matches: 8. The CDR3 is 16 residues long. CDR1 and CDR2 from the germline V gene are SEHNR and FQNEAQ (reference sequence). The CDR3 spells CASSLAGTGESSEAFF. In nucleotides, the CDR3 is TGTGCCAGCAGCTTAGCGGGGACAGGGGAATCAAGTGAAGCTTTCTTT.

The chain combines TRBV11-2 with TRBJ2-2; D perhaps matches TRBD1 (7 bases). Germline-derived CDR1 and CDR2 are SGHAT and FQNNGV. The CDR3 has 16 residues. The V end was cut by 5 bases, the J end by 7 bases, with 20 bases between. The CDR3 reads CASSQGRQGGHGELFF. The CDR3 DNA sequence: TGTGCCAGCAGCCAAGGGCGGCAGGGGGGTCACGGGGAGCTGTTTTTT.

The V call is TRBV4-2, the J call TRBJ2-2, with 11 positions matching TRBD2. The ends lost 1 base at V and 2 bases at J; junction bases unmatched: 9. Germline CDR1 is LGHNA and CDR2 is YNFKEQ. The CDR3 totals 19 residues. The CDR3 reads CASSQGFSGRALNTGELFF. CDR3 nucleotides: TGTGCCAGCAGCCAAGGATTTAGCGGGAGGGCCCTCAACACCGGGGAGCTGTTTTTT.

This clone has only one observation. This rearrangement joins TRBV7-2 to TRBJ1-2, with no clear D. This CDR3 has 13 residues. The ends were cut back, 5 bases at V and 7 bases at J, with 14 bases in the middle. In germline, CDR1 is SGHTA, CDR2 FQGNSA. CDR3 nucleotide sequence: TGTGCCAGCAGCCCCCCGACGTCGGGTGGCTACACCTTC. It codes for CASSPPTSGGYTF.

The chain links TRBV11-2 to TRBJ1-3; D remains unclear. The CDR3 sequence is 14 residues long. Per germline, CDR1 SGHAT and CDR2 FQNNGV. Trimming pared 5 bases from V and 4 bases from J, leaving 12 bases between. The CDR3 here is CASSITDSGNTIYF. For the CDR3, the DNA is TGTGCCAGCAGCATAACAGATTCCGGAAACACCATATATTTT.

The gene calls are TRBV10-3 and TRBJ1-2; TRBD1 agrees at 7 bases. Germline trimming cut 3 bases from V and 3 bases from J; bases unmatched to any gene: 7. The CDR3 has 15 amino acids. Germline-derived CDR1 and CDR2 are ENHRY and SYGVKD. CDR3: CAISDRQGRDYGYTF. The DNA of the CDR3 is TGTGCCATCAGTGACAGACAGGGTAGGGACTATGGCTACACCTTC.

The rearrangement uses TRBV13 and TRBJ2-2, with 9 bases aligning to TRBD1. The CDR3 is 17 residues long. Per germline, CDR1 PRHDT and CDR2 FYEKMQ (reference sequence). The ends lost 4 bases at V and 9 bases at J; junction bases unmatched: 15. The CDR3 bases are TGTGCCAGCAGCTCCTTACCGGGACAGGGTTACGCCAGGGAGCTGTTTTTT. Translated, it gives CASSSLPGQGYARELFF.

The CDR3 loop reads CASTQYSGLNEQYF. CDR3 coding DNA: TGTGCCAGTACCCAGTACTCGGGACTTAACGAGCAGTACTTC. V gene TRBV6-5 combines with J gene TRBJ2-7, with D maybe TRBD2 (6 bases). The CDR3 has 14 residues. V lost 9 bases and J 5 bases, leaving 20 bases between the germline ends. Germline V CDR1 and CDR2: MNHEY, SVGAGI.

The chain uses TRBV2 and TRBJ2-5; D ambiguous. V was trimmed by 6 bases and J by 5 bases, leaving 10 bases between them. The length of the CDR3 is 12 residues. Germline lookup yields CDR1 SNHLY and CDR2 FYNNEI. The CDR3 DNA sequence: TGTGCCAGCAGGTTCGCCGGGGAGACCCAGTACTTC. Translated: CASRFAGETQYF.

Written as DNA, the CDR3 is TGTGCCAGCAGCGTCACCGGGACTGATGAGCAGTTCTTC. Its protein is CASSVTGTDEQFF. The chain carries TRBV7-2 and TRBJ2-1, with a possible D match to TRBD2 (6 bases). The CDR3 extends over 13 amino acids. Looked up from germline, CDR1 is SGHTA and CDR2 is FQGNSA. The germline V and J ends were trimmed by 5 bases and 8 bases, with 13 bases remaining between them.

The chain links TRBV4-3 to TRBJ2-1; D is undetermined. CDR1 is LGHNA and CDR2 is YSLEER in the germline V gene. The CDR3 consists of 14 residues. Trimming cost V 1 base and J 4 bases, with 8 bases left between them. This chain's CDR3 is CASSQAAGYNEQFF. The CDR3 DNA reads TGCGCCAGCAGCCAAGCCGCAGGATACAATGAGCAGTTCTTC.

V and J are TRBV18 and TRBJ2-5, with D unresolved. Germline CDR1 is KGHSH and CDR2 is LQKENI. This CDR3 spans 13 amino acids. Trimming shortened V by 3 bases and J by 1 base, and 6 bases separated the two germline ends. The CDR3 spells CASSPPVQETQYF. In nucleotides, the CDR3 is TGTGCCAGCTCACCGCCGGTCCAAGAGACCCAGTACTTC.

J is TRBJ2-5 and V is TRBV18; no clear D gene. Deletions cut 3 bases from V and 0 bases from J, with 8 bases between. Per germline, CDR1 KGHSH and CDR2 LQKENI. The CDR3 runs 14 residues. CDR3 loop: CASSPAQHQETQYF. The CDR3 nucleotides read TGTGCCAGCTCACCGGCACAGCACCAAGAGACCCAGTACTTC. The full variable domain, completed using reference TRBV18 and TRBJ2-5, is NAGVMQNPRHLVRRRGQEARLRCSPMKGHSHVYWYRQLPEEGLKFMVYLQKENIIDESGMPKERFSAEFPKEGPSILRIQQVVRGDSAAYFCASSPAQHQETQYFGPGTRLLVL.

V usage is TRBV28 and J usage is TRBJ1-2, with TRBD1 matching over 7 bases. CDR3 length: 16 amino acids. V gave up 5 bases and J gave up 4 bases; unmatched junction bases: 13. CDR1 MDHEN and CDR2 SYDVKM come from the germline V gene. In nucleotides, the CDR3 is TGTGCCAGCAGTGCGGGCGGCGCGGCAGGGGGCTATGGCTACACCTTC. This sequence encodes CASSAGGAAGGYGYTF.

This clone was seen only once. The chain couples TRBV4-3 to TRBJ2-7, with TRBD1 identical over 9 bases. Per germline, CDR1 LGHNA and CDR2 YSLEER. The ends lost 0 bases at V and 2 bases at J; junction bases unmatched: 2. The CDR3 loop spans 15 amino acids. CDR3 protein: CASSQEGTGPYEQYF. DNA of the CDR3: TGCGCCAGCAGCCAAGAGGGGACAGGGCCCTACGAGCAGTACTTC.

The chain recombines TRBV18 with TRBJ2-7; D unclear. Germline values: CDR1 KGHSH, CDR2 LQKENI. V was trimmed by 3 bases and J by 0 bases, leaving 12 bases between them. The CDR3 totals 15 residues. The CDR3 spells CASSPDAWGSYEQYV. In DNA, the CDR3 is TGTGCCAGCTCACCCGATGCCTGGGGCTCCTACGAGCAGTACGTC.